Shown below are 4 T cell receptor beta chains from a single sample sequenced in a study of T-cell memory formation after mild COVID-19. TCRdb re-called the 5' RACE reads with MiXCR, one entry per CDR3 protein. Of under 300,000 distinct CDR3 sequences listed, approximately 9% were seen once; the top ten hold roughly a fifth. Sequences were obtained from PBMCs or a T cell subset sorted from them (not recorded which). Receptors were obtained from a man between 18 and 35 years old who had mild COVID-19 (a few samples of this study predate the infection). Cell type and time point are not known.

This clonotype was detected many times. The CDR3 DNA follows: TGTGCCAGCAGCGTAGGAGTGGGCACAGATACGCAGTATTTT. Encoded protein: CASSVGVGTDTQYF. The chain links TRBV9 to TRBJ2-3; D gene ambiguous. The V gene lost 0 bases and the J gene lost 1 base, with 6 bases spanning the gap. The CDR3 loop spans 14 amino acids. Germline CDR1 reads SGDLS; CDR2 reads YYNGEE.

The chain employs TRBV4-3 and TRBJ2-4, with TRBD1 matching 8 bases. Germline CDR1 is LGHNA and CDR2 is YSLEER. This CDR3 comprises 16 residues. Germline trimming cut 2 bases from V and 7 bases from J; bases unmatched to any gene: 10. In DNA form, the CDR3 reads TGCGCCAGCAGCCAACGGACAGGGAACTCAGGGAACATTCAGTACTTC. This encodes CASSQRTGNSGNIQYF.

This clonotype was recorded at least ten times. This chain links TRBV20-1 with TRBJ1-1; D might be TRBD1 (5 bases). Deletions cut 2 bases from V and 4 bases from J, with 14 bases between. The CDR3 has 14 residues. Germline V CDR1 and CDR2: DFQATT, SNEGSKA (reference sequence). In DNA form, the CDR3 reads TGCAGTGCTAGACGGCGGGGCCCGAGCACTGAAGCTTTCTTT. Its translation: CSARRRGPSTEAFF.

This clonotype was recorded a few times. The rearrangement joins TRBV18 to TRBJ2-1, with D possibly being TRBD1 (6 bases). V was shortened by 3 bases and J by 1 base, with 16 bases between the two germline ends. The CDR3 loop spans 17 amino acids. Germline values: CDR1 KGHSH, CDR2 LQKENI. For the CDR3, the DNA is TGTGCCAGCTCACCCTCTCAAGGGGGAGCGTCCTACAATGAGCAGTTCTTC. It encodes CASSPSQGGASYNEQFF.